This entry lists 6 T cell receptor beta chains sequenced from one sample in a study of T cells in narcolepsy. Assay: immunoSEQ multiplex PCR; the TCRdb copy retains only in-frame clones and omits some. The sample shows about 40,000 clones, approximately 88% of them seen only once. The sample taken for sequencing was CD45RA- memory CD4+ T cells from PBMCs. The receptors were sampled from a human donor with narcolepsy.

The chain is built from TRBV7-8 and TRBJ1-1, with D maybe TRBD1 (5 bases). Germline V gene data show CDR1 as SGHVS and CDR2 as FQNEAQ. The germline V and J ends were trimmed by 8 bases and 2 bases, with 18 bases remaining between them. The CDR3 totals 15 residues. The CDR3 spells CASHRGPSRNTEAFF. For the CDR3, the DNA is TGTGCCAGCCACCGGGGACCGTCGAGAAACACTGAAGCTTTCTTT. Full variable domain (missing parts from reference TRBV7-8 and TRBJ1-1): GAGVSQSPRYKVAKRGQDVALRCDPISGHVSLFWYQQALGQGPEFLTYFQNEAQLDKSGLPSDRFFAERPEGSVSTLKIQRTQQEDSAVYLCASHRGPSRNTEAFFGQGTRLTVV.

This clone has more than one count but fewer than ten. The chain couples TRBV9 to TRBJ2-1; D gene unclear. V was pared by 5 bases and J by 7 bases, with 13 bases between. Germline-derived CDR1 and CDR2 are SGDLS and YYNGEE. This CDR3 region has 13 residues. The CDR3 here is CASSPPSMNEQFF. CDR3 sequence (DNA): TGTGCCAGCAGTCCACCCTCAATGAATGAGCAGTTCTTC.

The chain employs TRBV5-6 and TRBJ2-7; the D gene is possibly TRBD2 (5 bases). CDR3 length: 12 amino acids. Germline assignment: CDR1 SGHDT and CDR2 YYEEEE. Between the trimmed V and J ends, which lost 5 bases and 6 bases, there was a span of 12 bases. The CDR3 nucleotides read TGTGCCAGCAGGTACTCTGGGAGCGAGCAGTACTTC. This translates into CASRYSGSEQYF.

In its sample, this clone was seen once. The chain has TRBV29-1 and TRBJ2-7; D gene ambiguous. The germline CDR1 and CDR2 sequences are SQVTM and ANQGSEA. V shed 4 bases and J shed 5 bases, with 9 bases lying between them. There are 11 residues in the CDR3. The CDR3 region is CSVGHSNEQYF. CDR3 DNA: TGCAGCGTTGGTCACTCTAACGAGCAGTACTTC.

A word on this clone: The identical CDR3 is also encoded by other nucleotide sequences in the sample. The chain combines TRBV2 with TRBJ2-5; TRBD2 matches at 8 bases. V gave up 5 bases and J gave up 5 bases; unmatched junction bases: 13. The germline V gene has CDR1 SNHLY and CDR2 FYNNEI. The CDR3 has 16 residues. The chain's CDR3 is CASSPRSGGTQETQYF. The CDR3 DNA is TGTGCCAGCAGTCCTAGGAGCGGGGGCACCCAGGAGACCCAGTACTTC.

This clone was counted between two and nine times. The CDR3 DNA follows: TGCAGCTTCGCGACTTCGGTTATTAGAACTGAAGCTTTCTTT. This codes for CSFATSVIRTEAFF. The chain joins TRBV29-1 to TRBJ1-1; D is uncertain. CDR1 is SQVTM and CDR2 is ANQGSEA in the germline V gene. The length of the CDR3 is 14 residues. V dropped 8 bases and J dropped 5 bases, with 21 bases sitting between them.